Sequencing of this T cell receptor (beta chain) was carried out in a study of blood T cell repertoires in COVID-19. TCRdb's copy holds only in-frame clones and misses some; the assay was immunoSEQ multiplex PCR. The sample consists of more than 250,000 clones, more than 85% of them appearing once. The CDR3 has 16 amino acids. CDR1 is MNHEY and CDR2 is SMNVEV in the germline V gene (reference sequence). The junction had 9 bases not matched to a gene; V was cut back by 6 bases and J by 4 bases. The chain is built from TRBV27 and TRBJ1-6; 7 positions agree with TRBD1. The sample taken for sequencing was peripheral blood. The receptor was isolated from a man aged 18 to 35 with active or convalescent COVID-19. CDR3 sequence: CASRRAPGQYNSPLHF. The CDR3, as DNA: TGTGCCAGCAGGCGAGCTCCGGGACAGTATAATTCACCCCTCCACTTT.